A single sample is the source of the 22 T cell receptor beta chains below, sequenced in a study of breast tumors, draining lymph nodes, adjacent tissues (TCRdb year 2016). Library method: multiplex PCR. The reads were generated on an Illumina HiSeq 2000. In-frame beta chains were kept once TCRdb had trimmed the public reads at Q25 with fastp and called clones with MiXCR. Each CDR3 protein appears once, grouped with its most common genes and DNA. This sample comprises roughly 80,000 distinct CDR3 sequences, roughly 19% of them detected only once. About 2.4% of the sample belongs to the ten largest clones. Lymph node samples came from the axillary draining lymph nodes of breast cancer patients. The material sequenced was axillary lymph node tissue. The receptors were sampled from a female donor with breast cancer. Some clones in this sample may be carry-over from other donors' samples.

This clonotype was observed many times. The chain joins TRBV12-3 or TRBV12-4 to TRBJ2-5; D is perhaps TRBD1 (5 bases). The CDR3 covers 14 residues. Deletions cut 5 bases from V and 5 bases from J, with 15 bases between. CDR3 nucleotides: TGTGCCAGCAGTCCATCCCCAGGGTGGGAGACCCAGTACTTC. It codes for CASSPSPGWETQYF.

This clonotype was counted once. Likely a read error: the CDR3 ends without its conserved phenylalanine or tryptophan. This chain connects TRBV5-1 to TRBJ1-1; maybe TRBD1 (5 bases). Germline assignment: CDR1 SGHRS and CDR2 YFSETQ. The CDR3 is made up of 14 amino acids. The V and J ends lost 0 bases and 5 bases respectively, with 11 bases between them. CDR3 region: CASSLDKWGTEAFL. The CDR3 DNA reads as TGCGCCAGCAGCTTGGATAAGTGGGGGACTGAAGCTTTCTTA.

This clonotype was detected ten times or more. This sequence joins TRBV7-2 and TRBJ2-2, with D tentatively TRBD2 (6 bases). This CDR3 has 14 residues. Germline CDR1 reads SGHTA; CDR2 reads FQGNSA. The V end was cut by 5 bases, the J end by 3 bases, with 10 bases between. The CDR3 sequence: CASSPGLYTGELFF. CDR3 DNA: TGTGCCAGCAGCCCGGGACTTTACACCGGGGAGCTGTTTTTT. The full variable domain, in which reference TRBV7-2 and TRBJ2-2 provide the parts outside the CDR3, is GAGVSQSPSNKVTEKGKDVELRCDPISGHTALYWYRQSLGQGLEFLIYFQGNSAPDKSGLPSDRFSAERTGGSVSTLTIQRTQQEDSAVYLCASSPGLYTGELFFGEGSRLTVL.

This clonotype was picked up many times. The chain employs TRBV6-1 and TRBJ2-3; D is ambiguous. The CDR3 has 15 residues. The germline V and J ends were trimmed by 6 bases and 2 bases, with 15 bases remaining between them. Germline V CDR1 and CDR2: MNHNS, SASEGT. Here the CDR3 reads CASRPGLVITDTQYF. The CDR3 nucleotides read TGTGCCAGCAGACCGGGCCTCGTTATCACAGATACGCAGTATTTT.

In its sample, this clonotype was seen many times. CDR3 coding DNA: TGTGCCACCAGCAGAGATCCCGGCCGAACGGGAAGGTTTACAGATACGCAGTATTTT. Encoded protein: CATSRDPGRTGRFTDTQYF. The rearrangement uses TRBV15 and TRBJ2-3; a weak D match, TRBD2 (5 bases). This CDR3 comprises 19 residues. Germline V gives CDR1 LNHNV, CDR2 YYDKDF (reference sequence). Trimming left V 0 bases short and J 3 bases short, with 22 bases between.

This CDR3 is CASRVGQHTEAFF. CDR3 DNA: TGCGCCAGCCGCGTGGGACAGCACACTGAAGCTTTCTTT. This sequence joins TRBV5-1 and TRBJ1-1, with TRBD1 matching 7 bases. The CDR3 is 13 residues long. V lost 7 bases, J lost 3 bases, and 6 bases stayed unmatched. CDR1 is SGHRS, CDR2 YFSETQ, per germline.

This clonotype was seen repeatedly, ten times or more. This chain links TRBV15 with TRBJ2-7, with D uncertain. The CDR3 spans 14 residues. Germline V gene sequence: CDR1 LNHNV, CDR2 YYDKDF (reference sequence). V was pared by 0 bases and J by 3 bases, with 9 bases between. The CDR3 here is CATSRERFGYEQYF. The CDR3 DNA reads as TGTGCCACCAGCAGAGAACGATTCGGCTACGAGCAGTACTTC.

V is TRBV7-9 and J is TRBJ1-1; D is possibly TRBD1 (6 bases). CDR3 length: 14 residues. V was shortened by 4 bases and J by 6 bases, with 15 bases between the two germline ends. The germline gives CDR1 SEHNR, CDR2 FQNEAQ (reference sequence). CDR3 in amino acids: CASSSTGAGPEAFF. CDR3 bases: TGTGCCAGCAGCTCGACAGGAGCGGGCCCTGAAGCTTTCTTT.

This clonotype was observed at least ten times. The chain has TRBV11-2 and TRBJ2-3, with 13 bases fitting TRBD2. J was trimmed by 1 base and V by 4 bases; bases with no gene match: 11. The length of the CDR3 is 19 residues. Germline CDR1 reads SGHAT; CDR2 reads FQNNGV. DNA for the CDR3: TGTGCCAGCAGCTCAATCCGACTAGCGGGAGGAAGCGGCACAGATACGCAGTATTTT. Protein sequence: CASSSIRLAGGSGTDTQYF.

Details on this clonotype: A much larger clone lies a single base off, so this may be a read error. The genes are TRBV5-4 and TRBJ2-7, with D possibly TRBD1 on 6 matching bases. Trimming removed 3 bases from V and 4 bases from J, with 14 bases in between. CDR1 is SGHNT, CDR2 YYREEE, per germline (reference sequence). The CDR3 sequence is 14 residues long. CDR3 sequence reads: CASSSEQGPYEQYF. The CDR3 DNA reads as TGTGCCAGCAGCTCGGAACAGGGACCATACGAGCAGTACTTC.

This clonotype was seen at least ten times. This chain connects TRBV29-1 to TRBJ1-2; unclear D gene. CDR3 length equals 14 residues. V was trimmed by 1 base and J by 4 bases, leaving 13 bases between them. CDR1 and CDR2 from the germline V gene are SQVTM and ANQGSEA. CDR3 region: CSVEGRAGSYGYTF. CDR3 bases: TGCAGCGTTGAAGGACGGGCGGGGTCCTATGGCTACACCTTC.

This clonotype was seen a handful of times. The chain joins TRBV4-1 to TRBJ1-1, with a possible D match to TRBD1 (6 bases). CDR1 is MGHRA and CDR2 is YSYEKL in the germline V gene. This CDR3 spans 15 amino acids. Trimming took off 6 bases at V and 5 bases at J, with 19 bases between the two ends. CDR3 loop: CASSPTDRRGTEAFF. CDR3 DNA sequence: TGCGCCAGCAGTCCGACAGACAGGAGGGGTACTGAAGCTTTCTTT.

This clonotype was recorded many times. The junction departs from the called germline gene at one end, perhaps through a read error. This chain uses TRBV7-7 with TRBJ2-3; 9 bases map to TRBD1. From germline, CDR1 is SSHAT and CDR2 FNYEAQ (reference sequence). This CDR3 comprises 16 residues. The CDR3 DNA reads as TGTGCTAGCAGCTTAGGAGGACAGGGGCCGGCAGATACGCAGTATTTT. It translates to CASSLGGQGPADTQYF.

The sample holds a few counts of this clonotype. This may be a read error, as it is one base from a much larger clone. V and J are TRBV7-6 and TRBJ2-2; 12 nucleotides match TRBD1. The CDR3 is made up of 16 amino acids. J lost 8 bases, V lost 5 bases, and 9 bases had no gene match. CDR1 and CDR2 from the germline V gene are SGHVS and FNYEAQ. CDR3 nucleotides: TGTGCCAGCAGCCCGGGACAGGGGGCCACTTTGGGGGAGCTGTTTTTT. Translation gives CASSPGQGATLGELFF.

The chain joins TRBV6-5 to TRBJ2-7; 15 positions agree with TRBD2. Germline lookup yields CDR1 MNHEY and CDR2 SVGAGI. The CDR3 totals 17 residues. The ends lost 2 bases at V and 7 bases at J; junction bases unmatched: 9. The CDR3 region has the DNA TGTGCCAGCAGTTACGCCGGACTAGCGGGAGGGGATGCTGAGCAGTACTTC. Protein: CASSYAGLAGGDAEQYF.

The chain combines TRBV28 with TRBJ2-7, with D possibly being TRBD1 (6 bases). This CDR3 spans 16 amino acids. Germline V gives CDR1 MDHEN, CDR2 SYDVKM. Deletions cut 6 bases from V and 0 bases from J, with 18 bases between. The CDR3 loop is CASRPKPGHHSYEQYF. The CDR3 DNA reads TGTGCCAGCAGACCAAAGCCGGGACACCACTCCTACGAGCAGTACTTC.

This chain joins TRBV20-1 and TRBJ1-1, with TRBD1 as a possible D gene (6 bases). This CDR3 is 13 amino acids long. Trimming shortened V by 6 bases and J by 8 bases, and 19 bases separated the two germline ends. The germline V gene encodes CDR1 DFQATT and CDR2 SNEGSKA (reference sequence). Here the CDR3 reads CSAPLQPGTEAFF. As DNA, the CDR3 is TGCAGTGCCCCCCTTCAGCCCGGGACAGAAGCTTTCTTT.

This clonotype was found a few times. The chain joins TRBV28 to TRBJ2-7; D is undetermined. Trimming pared 5 bases from V and 6 bases from J, leaving 20 bases between. Germline assignment: CDR1 MDHEN and CDR2 SYDVKM. This CDR3 spans 15 amino acids. The CDR3 DNA follows: TGTGCCAGCAGTCCCCCCCCCCCAAAGATAGGCGAGCAGTACTTC. Translating gives CASSPPPPKIGEQYF. The whole variable domain, remainder taken from reference TRBV28 and TRBJ2-7, is DVKVTQSSRYLVKRTGEKVFLECVQDMDHENMFWYRQDPGLGLRLIYFSYDVKMKEKGDIPEGYSVSREKKERFSLILESASTNQTSMYLCASSPPPPKIGEQYFGPGTRLTVT.

At least ten counts were recorded for this clonotype. The chain links TRBV5-6 to TRBJ2-7, with 10 bases fitting TRBD2. This CDR3 is 17 amino acids long. The ends lost 2 bases at V and 3 bases at J; junction bases unmatched: 11. Germline V gene lookup returns CDR1 SGHDT and CDR2 YYEEEE. This CDR3 is CASSFFSGRISYYEQYF. CDR3 sequence (DNA): TGTGCCAGCAGCTTTTTTAGCGGGAGGATTTCCTACTACGAGCAGTACTTC.

This clonotype appeared a single time. The chain employs TRBV5-1 and TRBJ2-3; D unresolved. V shed 4 bases and J shed 12 bases, with 18 bases lying between them. The CDR3 extends over 13 amino acids. CDR1 SGHRS and CDR2 YFSETQ come from the germline V gene. The CDR3 DNA is TGCGCCAGCAGCGCCCATTACACAGATGCACAGTATTTT. Translated: CASSAHYTDAQYF.

This clonotype was counted many times. The chain has TRBV19 and TRBJ2-6; D is perhaps TRBD1 (5 bases). Germline V gene lookup returns CDR1 LNHDA and CDR2 SQIVND (reference sequence). V lost 9 bases, J lost 0 bases, and 12 bases lay in between. The CDR3 extends over 15 amino acids. The CDR3 bases are TGTGCCAGCCAGGGCATAGACTCTGGGGCCAACGTCCTGACTTTC. Translating gives CASQGIDSGANVLTF.

This clonotype was detected ten times or more. The chain combines TRBV5-4 with TRBJ2-7, with 7 nucleotides matching TRBD1. Germline CDR1 and CDR2: SGHNT and YYREEE (reference sequence). The CDR3 sequence is 15 residues long. The V and J ends lost 4 bases and 5 bases, in that order; junction bases with no gene match: 12. CDR3 in DNA: TGTGCCAGCAGCCCAAGTCTGACAGGGTGGGACGAGCAGTACTTC. The encoded protein is CASSPSLTGWDEQYF.